This record concerns one TCR beta chain sequence. Seattle patient enrollment occurred during active infection, with longitudinal follow-up thereafter. The data were obtained in a study of blood T cell repertoires in COVID-19. Background on the study: T cells, B-cell-depleted T cells, or PBMCs supplied cDNA or gDNA.

Authors' data handling: Reference gene primer amplification gave nucleated cell count estimates. Assay used: immunoSEQ multiplex PCR; TCRdb lists only in-frame clones, some missing. V and J calls plus clone size are reproduced from that table; the DNA served to infer D and trimming. The sample contains approximately 69,000 clones, approximately 80% of which appear only once. V was pared by 4 bases and J by 0 bases, with 11 bases between. Looked up from germline, CDR1 is SGHKS and CDR2 is YYEKEE (reference sequence). The CDR3 is 15 residues long. The V gene is TRBV5-5, the J gene TRBJ1-5; D is undetermined. The receptor was derived from a man in his fifties or sixties with COVID-19, enrolled during active disease. The sequenced sample consisted of peripheral blood. The CDR3 sequence: CASSRHSGSNQPQHF. The CDR3, as DNA: TGTGCCAGCAGCAGACACTCAGGTAGCAATCAGCCCCAGCATTTT.